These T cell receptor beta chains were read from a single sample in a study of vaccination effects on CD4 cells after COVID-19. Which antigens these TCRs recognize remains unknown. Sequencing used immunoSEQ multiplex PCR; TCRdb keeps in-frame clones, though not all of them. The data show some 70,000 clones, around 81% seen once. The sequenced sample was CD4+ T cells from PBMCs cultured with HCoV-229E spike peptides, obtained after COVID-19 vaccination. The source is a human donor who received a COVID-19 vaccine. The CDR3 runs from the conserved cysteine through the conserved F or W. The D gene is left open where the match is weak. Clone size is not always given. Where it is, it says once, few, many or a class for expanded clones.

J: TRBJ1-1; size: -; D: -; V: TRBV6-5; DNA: TGTGCCAGCTTCAGGGAATACACTGAAGCTTTCTTT; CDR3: CASFREYTEAFF
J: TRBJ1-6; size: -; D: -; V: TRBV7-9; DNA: TGTGCCAGCCGCGATGCACGGGGTTTCATCAATTCACCCCTCCACTTT; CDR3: CASRDARGFINSPLHF
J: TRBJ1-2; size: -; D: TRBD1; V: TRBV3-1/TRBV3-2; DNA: TGTGCCAGCAGCCGGACAGGAGGCTATGGCTACACCTTC; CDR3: CASSRTGGYGYTF
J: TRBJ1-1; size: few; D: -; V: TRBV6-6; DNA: TGTGCCAGCAGCCACCTAATGAACACTGAAGCTTTCTTT; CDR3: CASSHLMNTEAFF
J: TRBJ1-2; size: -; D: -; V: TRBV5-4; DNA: TGTGCCAGCAGCTTACTTGGGCAGGGCTATGGCTACACCTTC; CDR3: CASSLLGQGYGYTF
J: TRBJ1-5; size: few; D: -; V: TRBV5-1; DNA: TGCGCCAGCAGCTTGGAGGGGAGGCAGCCCCAGCATTTT; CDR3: CASSLEGRQPQHF
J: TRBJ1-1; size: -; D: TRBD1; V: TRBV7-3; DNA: TGTGCCAGCAGTTTGACAGGGATTACTGAAGCTTTCTTT; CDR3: CASSLTGITEAFF
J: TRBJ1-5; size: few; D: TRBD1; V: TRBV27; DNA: TGTGCCAGCAGGACAGGGGGGAGCAATCAGCCCCAGCATTTT; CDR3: CASRTGGSNQPQHF
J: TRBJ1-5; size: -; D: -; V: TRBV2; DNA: TGTGCCAGCGGCCGGTACGGGTCCCAGCATTTT; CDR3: CASGRYGSQHF
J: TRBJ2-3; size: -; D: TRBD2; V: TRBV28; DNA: TGTGCCAGCAGTTTAAAGGGACTAGGATATAAAGATACGCAGTATTTT; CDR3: CASSLKGLGYKDTQYF
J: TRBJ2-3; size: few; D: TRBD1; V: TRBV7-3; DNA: TGTGCCAGCAGCTCAGGACAGGTCACAGATACGCAGTATTTT; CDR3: CASSSGQVTDTQYF
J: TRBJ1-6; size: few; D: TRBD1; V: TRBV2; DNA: TGTGCCAGCAGGGACTCGGGACAGCCTGGCTCACCCCTCCACTTT; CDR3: CASRDSGQPGSPLHF
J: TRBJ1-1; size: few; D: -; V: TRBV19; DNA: TGTGCCAGTAGTATAAGGGAGAACACTGAAGCTTTCTTT; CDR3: CASSIRENTEAFF
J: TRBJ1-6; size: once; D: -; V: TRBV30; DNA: TGTGCCTGGAGTGTGGGTCAGGAGTACTCACCCCTCCACTTT; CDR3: CAWSVGQEYSPLHF
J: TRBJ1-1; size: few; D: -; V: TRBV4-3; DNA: TGCGCCAGCAGACCCGAGGAAGGGGGAATCACTGAAGCTTTCTTT; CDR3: CASRPEEGGITEAFF
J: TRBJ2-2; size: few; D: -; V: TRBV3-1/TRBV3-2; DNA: TGTGCCAGCAGCCAGAGTGGGCTGAACACCGGGGAGCTGTTTTTT; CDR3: CASSQSGLNTGELFF
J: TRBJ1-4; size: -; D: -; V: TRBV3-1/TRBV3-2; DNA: TGTGCCAGCAGCCAAGATAGGAAGGGCCCCTTAGGCGAAAAACTGTTTTTT; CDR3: CASSQDRKGPLGEKLFF
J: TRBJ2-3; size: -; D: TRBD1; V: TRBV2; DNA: TGTGCCAGCAGCTTACAGGGGCGTACGCAGTATTTT; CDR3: CASSLQGRTQYF
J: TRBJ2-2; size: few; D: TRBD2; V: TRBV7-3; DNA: TGTGCCAGCAGCTACGCGGGGGGGGGCACCGGGGAGCTGTTTTTT; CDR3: CASSYAGGGTGELFF
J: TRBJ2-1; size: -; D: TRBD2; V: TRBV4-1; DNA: TGCGCCAGCAGCCAAGTAAGAGACTCTAGCGGGAGGAAGTTCTTC; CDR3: CASSQVRDSSGRKFF
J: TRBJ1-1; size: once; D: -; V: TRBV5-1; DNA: TGCGCCAGCAGCTTGACGTCCTGGGGGCAGAACACTGAAGCTTTCTTT; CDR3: CASSLTSWGQNTEAFF
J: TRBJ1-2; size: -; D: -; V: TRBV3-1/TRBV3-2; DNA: TGTGCCAGCAGCCGGCCCGGGGGCACCTATGGCTACACCTTC; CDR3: CASSRPGGTYGYTF
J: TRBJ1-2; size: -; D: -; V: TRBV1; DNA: TGCACCAGCAGCCAAGAAGGCCCGGGGCTCGAACAGGGTTTTGGCTACACCTTC; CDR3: CTSSQEGPGLEQGFGYTF
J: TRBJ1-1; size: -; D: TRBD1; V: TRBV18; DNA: TGTGCCAGCTCACCACAGGGGGCGCGGAACACTGAAGCTTTCTTT; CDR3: CASSPQGARNTEAFF
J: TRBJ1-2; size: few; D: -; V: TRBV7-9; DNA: TGTGCCAGCAGCTTTCGGACAGAGTTAGGCTATGGCTACACCTTC; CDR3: CASSFRTELGYGYTF
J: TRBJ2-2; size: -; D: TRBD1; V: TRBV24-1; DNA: TGTGCCACCAGTGATTCACAGGGGTTCGACGGGGAGCTGTTTTTT; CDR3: CATSDSQGFDGELFF
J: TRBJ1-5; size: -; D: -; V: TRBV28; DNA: TGTGCCAGCAGTACACAGCCCTCTAATCAGCCCCAGCATTTT; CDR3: CASSTQPSNQPQHF
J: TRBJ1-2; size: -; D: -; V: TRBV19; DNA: TGTGCCAGTAGGCAGGGGAGCCATGGCTACACCTTC; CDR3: CASRQGSHGYTF
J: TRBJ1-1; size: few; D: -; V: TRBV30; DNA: TGTGCCTGGAGACGTATTCCCAACACTGAAGCTTTCTTT; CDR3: CAWRRIPNTEAFF
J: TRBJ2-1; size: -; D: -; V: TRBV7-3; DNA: TGTGCCAGCAGCTTGGGCGGCGACTCGGGGTTGAATGAGCAGTTCTTC; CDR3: CASSLGGDSGLNEQFF
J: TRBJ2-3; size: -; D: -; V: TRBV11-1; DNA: TGTGCCAGCAGCTTGGACCGCACAGATACGCAGTATTTT; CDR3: CASSLDRTDTQYF
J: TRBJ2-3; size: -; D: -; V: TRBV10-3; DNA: TGTGCCATCGGTGGCCTCGAGGATACGCAGTATTTT; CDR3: CAIGGLEDTQYF
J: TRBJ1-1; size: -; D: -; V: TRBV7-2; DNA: TGTGCCAGCAGCCGCAAAGGGGGACTCCTAGAAGCTTTCTTT; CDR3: CASSRKGGLLEAFF
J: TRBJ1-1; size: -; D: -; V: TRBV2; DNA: TGTGCCAGCAGTGAAGGGGCGCCTGAAGCTTTCTTT; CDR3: CASSEGAPEAFF
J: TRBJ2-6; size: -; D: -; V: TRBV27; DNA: TGTGCCAGCAGTTCCCCCATTGGGGCCAACGTCCTGACTTTC; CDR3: CASSSPIGANVLTF
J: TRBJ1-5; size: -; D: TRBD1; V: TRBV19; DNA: TGTGCCAGTAGTAGTCGACAGGGAGGAAGCAATCAGCCCCAGCATTTT; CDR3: CASSSRQGGSNQPQHF
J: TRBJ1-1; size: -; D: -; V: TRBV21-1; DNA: TGTGCCAGCAGCAGAACAACGAACACTGAAGCTTTCTTT; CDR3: CASSRTTNTEAFF
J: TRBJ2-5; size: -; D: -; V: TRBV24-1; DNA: TGTGCCACCAGTGATCCTCGGGGCCAAGAGACCCAGTACTTC; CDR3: CATSDPRGQETQYF
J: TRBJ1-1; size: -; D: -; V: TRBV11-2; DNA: TGTGCCAGCAGGCGAGAGGGCACTGAAGCTTTCTTT; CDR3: CASRREGTEAFF
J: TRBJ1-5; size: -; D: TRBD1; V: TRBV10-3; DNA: TGTGCCATCAAGGGACAGACTGGTCAGCCCCAGCATTTT; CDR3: CAIKGQTGQPQHF
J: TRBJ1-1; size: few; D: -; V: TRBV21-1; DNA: TGTGCCAGCAGGATGACAGGTGAGACTGAAGCTTTCTTT; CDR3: CASRMTGETEAFF
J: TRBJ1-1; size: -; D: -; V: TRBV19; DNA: TGTGCCAGTAACACAAGGGGGGCTGTGGACACTGAAGCTTTCTTT; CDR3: CASNTRGAVDTEAFF
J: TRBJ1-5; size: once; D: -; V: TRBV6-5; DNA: TGTGCCAGCAGCGGAGGGGCTAGCAATCAGCCCCAGCATTTT; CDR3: CASSGGASNQPQHF
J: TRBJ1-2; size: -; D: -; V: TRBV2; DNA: TGTGCCAGCAGTGCAGGGCTGGGTAACTATGGCTACACCTTC; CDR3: CASSAGLGNYGYTF
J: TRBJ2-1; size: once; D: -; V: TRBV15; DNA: TGTGCCACCAGCAGAGATAGGAGCCACTACAATGAGCAGTTCTTC; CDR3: CATSRDRSHYNEQFF
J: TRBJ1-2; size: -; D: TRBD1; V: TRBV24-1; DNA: TGTGCCACCAGTGACCGGGGACAGCACTATGGCTACACCTTC; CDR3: CATSDRGQHYGYTF
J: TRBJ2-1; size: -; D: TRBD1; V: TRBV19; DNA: TGTGCCAGTAGCCTGGGACAGGGATTTTACAATGAGCAGTTCTTC; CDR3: CASSLGQGFYNEQFF
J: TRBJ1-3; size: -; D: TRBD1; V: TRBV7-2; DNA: TGTGCCAGCAGCTTCCGGGACAGGGGGAGTCGAGACACCATATATTTT; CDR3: CASSFRDRGSRDTIYF
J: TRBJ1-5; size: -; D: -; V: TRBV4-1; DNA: TGCGCCAGCAGCCGATCGGGTTCCAATCAGCCCCAGCATTTT; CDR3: CASSRSGSNQPQHF